The 7 T cell receptor beta chains below come from one sample, sequenced in a study of T cells in Graves' hyperthyroidism and ophthalmopathy. Amplification yielded TCR beta CDR3 regions, with RNA transcripts as the source. HTBI primers were the set used in a first-round RT-PCR of the TCR CDR3. TCRdb used MiXCR to reprocess the multiplex PCR reads, holding one entry per CDR3 protein. The top ten hold 17% of the sample, which has around 530,000 distinct CDR3 sequences, more than 15% seen once. Sequencing was carried out using blood. Receptors originate from a woman aged 18 to 35 with Graves' ophthalmopathy.

This rearrangement joins TRBV24-1 to TRBJ2-3; D possibly matches TRBD1 or TRBD2 (5 bases each). Trimming shortened V by 3 bases and J by 0 bases, and 9 bases separated the two germline ends. Germline V gene sequence: CDR1 KGHDR, CDR2 SFDVKD. The CDR3 loop spans 15 amino acids. The CDR3 region is CATSDPGRSTDTQYF. The CDR3 nucleotides read TGTGCCACCAGTGATCCGGGACGGAGCACAGATACGCAGTATTTT.

At least ten counts were recorded for this clonotype. V is TRBV11-2 and J is TRBJ2-1; 14 bases agree with TRBD2. J was trimmed by 1 base and V by 4 bases; bases with no gene match: 15. From germline, CDR1 is SGHAT and CDR2 FQNNGV. CDR3 length: 21 amino acids. CDR3 amino acids: CASSSSLWGLAGVGSYNEQFF. CDR3 bases: TGTGCCAGCAGCTCCTCCCTGTGGGGACTAGCGGGAGTGGGATCCTACAATGAGCAGTTCTTC.

This clonotype has a count of ten or more. The genes are TRBV5-8 and TRBJ2-3; D is uncertain. V gave up 1 base and J gave up 1 base, with 4 bases separating them. The CDR3 spans 13 residues. Per the germline V gene, CDR1 is SGHTS and CDR2 is YDEGEE. In DNA form, the CDR3 reads TGTGCCAGCAGCTTGATTGGCACAGATACGCAGTATTTT. Its translation: CASSLIGTDTQYF.

The chain couples TRBV29-1 to TRBJ2-2, with 11 positions matching TRBD1. Germline lookup yields CDR1 SQVTM and CDR2 ANQGSEA. The CDR3 is made up of 15 amino acids. J gave up 5 bases and V 6 bases, and 8 bases lay outside the gene matches. CDR3 sequence (DNA): TGCAGCGTCGGACCGGGACAGGGGGGGACCGGGGAGCTGTTTTTT. Translated, it gives CSVGPGQGGTGELFF.

The table lists this clonotype with many counts. The chain carries TRBV2 and TRBJ2-7, with a tentative D call TRBD2 (5 bases). Deletions cut 0 bases from V and 4 bases from J, with 7 bases between. The germline V gene has CDR1 SNHLY and CDR2 FYNNEI. The CDR3 length is 13 residues. The CDR3 sequence: CASSEARGYEQYF. In DNA form, the CDR3 reads TGTGCCAGCAGTGAAGCGCGAGGGTACGAGCAGTACTTC.

This clonotype was picked up many times. The V and J genes are TRBV6-1 and TRBJ2-1; 12 nucleotides agree with TRBD1. The junction had 12 bases not matched to a gene; V was cut back by 6 bases and J by 9 bases. This CDR3 is 16 amino acids long. Germline values: CDR1 MNHNS, CDR2 SASEGT. CDR3 residues: CASRTNTGTGGGEQFF. The CDR3 DNA follows: TGTGCCAGCAGGACCAATACCGGGACAGGGGGCGGTGAGCAGTTCTTC.

A few counts support this clonotype. The chain combines TRBV4-1 with TRBJ2-3; D gene ambiguous. The V gene's germline CDR1 is MGHRA and CDR2 YSYEKL. The V end was cut by 4 bases, the J end by 6 bases, with 11 bases between. This CDR3 has 13 amino acids. The DNA for the CDR3 is TGCGCCAGCAGCCCTCTGGTAGGGGATACGCAGTATTTT. Translation: CASSPLVGDTQYF.